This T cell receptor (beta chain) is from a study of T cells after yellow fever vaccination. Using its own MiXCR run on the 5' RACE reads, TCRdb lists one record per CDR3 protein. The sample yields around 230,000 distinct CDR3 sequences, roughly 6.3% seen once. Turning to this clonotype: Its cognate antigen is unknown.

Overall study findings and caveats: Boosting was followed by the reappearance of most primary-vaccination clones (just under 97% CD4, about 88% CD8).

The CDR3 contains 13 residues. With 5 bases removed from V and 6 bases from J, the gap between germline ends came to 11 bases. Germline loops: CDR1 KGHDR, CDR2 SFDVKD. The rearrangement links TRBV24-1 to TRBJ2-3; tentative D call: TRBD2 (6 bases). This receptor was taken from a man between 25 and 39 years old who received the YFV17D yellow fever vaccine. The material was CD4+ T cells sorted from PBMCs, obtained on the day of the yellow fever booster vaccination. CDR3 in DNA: TGTGCCACCAGTGCGGCGGGACGGGATACGCAGTATTTT. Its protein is CATSAAGRDTQYF.